These 18 T cell receptor beta chains came from one sample sequenced in a study of T cells in Graves' hyperthyroidism and ophthalmopathy. The TCR beta CDR3 regions underwent amplification using RNA transcripts as the source. HTBI primers were employed in a first-round RT-PCR of the TCR CDR3. TCRdb re-called the multiplex PCR reads through MiXCR, storing one row per CDR3 protein. The data contain about 400,000 distinct CDR3 sequences, roughly 14% of them singletons. Sample: blood. These TCRs come from a man in his late teens or twenties with Graves' ophthalmopathy.

The J gene is TRBJ1-5, the V gene TRBV19, with 7 bases matching TRBD1. The CDR3 is 17 amino acids. Trimming removed 3 bases from V and 5 bases from J; junction bases left unmatched: 13. The V gene's germline CDR1 is LNHDA and CDR2 SQIVND (reference sequence). In DNA form, the CDR3 reads TGTGCCAGTAGTATTATAGGGCAGGGGGACTATGATCAGCCCCAGCATTTT. Translating it yields CASSIIGQGDYDQPQHF. Full variable domain (missing parts from reference TRBV19 and TRBJ1-5): DGGITQSPKYLFRKEGQNVTLSCEQNLNHDAMYWYRQDPGQGLRLIYYSQIVNDFQKGDIAEGYSVSREKKESFPLTVTSAQKNPTAFYLCASSIIGQGDYDQPQHFGDGTRLSIL.

There are many counts of this clonotype. The chain has TRBV27 and TRBJ1-1; D call uncertain. The CDR3 contains 15 residues. Germline values: CDR1 MNHEY, CDR2 SMNVEV (reference sequence). Between the trimmed V and J ends, which lost 5 bases and 5 bases, there was a span of 18 bases. The CDR3 loop reads CASSLKRGAETEAFF. The CDR3 DNA sequence: TGTGCCAGCAGTCTAAAGCGGGGAGCAGAGACTGAAGCTTTCTTT.

This clonotype was observed a few times. This sequence joins TRBV24-1 and TRBJ1-5; 8 bases match TRBD1. This CDR3 comprises 14 residues. Unmatched junction bases numbered 5, after V lost 4 bases and J lost 7 bases. Germline CDR1 reads KGHDR; CDR2 reads SFDVKD. The CDR3 bases are TGTGCCACCAGTGAAGGACAGGGAATCCAGCCCCAGCATTTT. Translating gives CATSEGQGIQPQHF.

This clonotype was seen at least ten times. The chain couples TRBV6-2 or TRBV6-3 to TRBJ2-1, with D hard to call. Trimming took 3 bases from V and 4 from J, leaving 10 bases between them. CDR3 size: 14 residues. CDR1 and CDR2 from the germline V gene are MNHEY and SVGEGT. The CDR3 DNA reads TGTGCCAGCAGTTATTCCCTGGAGTACAATGAGCAGTTCTTC. This encodes CASSYSLEYNEQFF.

The V gene is TRBV27, the J gene TRBJ1-2; 12 positions match TRBD1. The ends lost 4 bases at V and 4 bases at J; junction bases unmatched: 4. CDR1 is MNHEY, CDR2 SMNVEV, per germline (reference sequence). The CDR3 length is 15 residues. The DNA for the CDR3 is TGTGCCAGCAGTTCCGGGACAGGGGGCGCCTATGGCTACACCTTC. Encoded protein: CASSSGTGGAYGYTF.

This clonotype has ten or more counts. The chain recombines TRBV12-3 or TRBV12-4 with TRBJ1-1; 10 bases map to TRBD1. J was trimmed by 11 bases and V by 6 bases; bases with no gene match: 9. This CDR3 has 13 residues. The CDR3, as DNA: TGTGCCAGCAGCCTAACGGGACAGGGGTCGGCTTTCTTT. Translation: CASSLTGQGSAFF.

V is TRBV15 and J is TRBJ2-7, with 7 positions matching TRBD1. The CDR3 has 16 amino acids. The J segment lost 2 bases and the V segment lost 0 bases, leaving 7 bases of the junction unmatched. Per the germline V gene, CDR1 is LNHNV and CDR2 is YYDKDF (reference sequence). The CDR3 DNA reads TGTGCCACCAGCAGAGAGAGGGTGCAGGGGGCCTACGAGCAGTACTTC. This codes for CATSRERVQGAYEQYF.

This clonotype was counted between two and nine times. The J gene is TRBJ2-7, the V gene TRBV27; the match to TRBD1 covers 7 bases. There are 11 residues in the CDR3. CDR1 and CDR2 (germline): MNHEY, SMNVEV (reference sequence). The trim removed 7 bases at V and 6 bases at J, leaving 3 bases unmatched. As DNA, the CDR3 is TGTGCCAGCATGACAGGGCGCGAGCAGTACTTC. Protein product: CASMTGREQYF.

This clonotype was observed at least ten times. The V gene is TRBV30, the J gene TRBJ1-5; D not resolved. The length of the CDR3 is 16 residues. Germline loops: CDR1 GTSNPN, CDR2 SVGIG (reference sequence). V dropped 3 bases and J dropped 1 base, with 16 bases sitting between them. The chain's CDR3 is CAWSDRWTASNQPQHF. The CDR3, as DNA: TGTGCCTGGAGCGATAGGTGGACGGCGAGCAATCAGCCCCAGCATTTT.

The chain joins TRBV7-9 to TRBJ1-2; tentatively, D is TRBD1 (5 bases). CDR3 length: 15 residues. V was shortened by 11 bases and J by 1 base, with 20 bases between the two germline ends. Germline V CDR1 and CDR2: SEHNR, FQNEAQ (reference sequence). The CDR3, as DNA: TGTGCCGGTTCGGTGGGGCCCCCCCGTAACTATGGCTACACCTTC. Amino acids: CAGSVGPPRNYGYTF.

This clonotype was observed at least ten times. This chain links TRBV3-1 with TRBJ2-5; 8 bases match TRBD2. The CDR3 is made up of 16 amino acids. CDR1 and CDR2 from the germline V gene are LGHDT and YNNKEL (reference sequence). V dropped 0 bases and J dropped 6; count of bases not matched to a gene: 9. CDR3 in DNA: TGTGCCAGCAGCCAAGATGAACGGGGGGGCGGTCAGACCCAGTACTTC. This sequence encodes CASSQDERGGGQTQYF.

The rearrangement joins TRBV27 to TRBJ2-5; D is perhaps TRBD1 (5 bases). CDR3 length: 14 residues. Trimming took off 0 bases at V and 7 bases at J, with 12 bases between the two ends. Looked up from germline, CDR1 is MNHEY and CDR2 is SMNVEV (reference sequence). CDR3 DNA sequence: TGTGCCAGCAGTTTATCAGGGGTACCGGGGACCCAGTACTTC. Translating it yields CASSLSGVPGTQYF.

V and J are TRBV5-4 and TRBJ2-3, with 10 nucleotides matching TRBD2. Germline CDR1 SGHNT, CDR2 YYREEE (reference sequence). J was trimmed by 4 bases and V by 0 bases; bases with no gene match: 5. The CDR3 is made up of 16 amino acids. This CDR3 is CASSLGTSGNADTQYF. The CDR3, as DNA: TGTGCCAGCAGCTTGGGGACTAGCGGTAACGCAGATACGCAGTATTTT.

The V call is TRBV30, the J call TRBJ2-1, with unresolved D. Per the germline V gene, CDR1 is GTSNPN and CDR2 is SVGIG (reference sequence). Deletions cut 0 bases from V and 2 bases from J, with 14 bases between. This CDR3 is built from 16 residues. The CDR3 region is CAWSVIGAPTYNEQFF. The CDR3 nucleotides are TGTGCCTGGAGTGTAATAGGTGCCCCGACCTACAATGAGCAGTTCTTC.

The chain recombines TRBV2 with TRBJ2-2; 12 bases map to TRBD2. The J segment lost 6 bases and the V segment lost 8 bases, leaving 4 bases of the junction unmatched. Germline V gene sequence: CDR1 SNHLY, CDR2 FYNNEI. The length of the CDR3 is 14 residues. The CDR3 coding sequence is TGTGCCAGCCCCCCTAGCGGGGGGGCCGGGGAGCTGTTTTTT. Its protein is CASPPSGGAGELFF.

The sample holds many counts of this clonotype. The chain uses TRBV6-1 and TRBJ2-7; TRBD1 aligns across 8 bases. The length of the CDR3 is 16 residues. Germline values: CDR1 MNHNS, CDR2 SASEGT. After removal of 4 bases from V and 5 bases from J, the junction contained 13 bases not matched to a gene. CDR3 sequence: CASSGGTGAGWDEQYF. DNA of the CDR3: TGTGCCAGCAGTGGGGGGACAGGAGCCGGATGGGACGAGCAGTACTTC.

This clonotype has ten or more counts. This chain connects TRBV5-1 to TRBJ2-2; TRBD1 aligns across 11 bases. The CDR3 covers 17 residues. Germline V CDR1 and CDR2: SGHRS, YFSETQ. The ends lost 0 bases at V and 4 bases at J; junction bases unmatched: 5. CDR3 protein: CASSLVPGTGGTGELFF. The CDR3 DNA sequence: TGCGCCAGCAGCTTGGTCCCCGGGACAGGGGGCACCGGGGAGCTGTTTTTT.

This clonotype was seen at least ten times. This chain connects TRBV5-1 to TRBJ1-1; 10 bases match TRBD1. In germline, CDR1 is SGHRS, CDR2 YFSETQ. The CDR3 loop spans 13 amino acids. The trim removed 4 bases at V and 6 bases at J, leaving 3 bases unmatched. The CDR3 nucleotides read TGCGCCAGCAGCCTAGGGACAGGGGCTGAAGCTTTCTTT. Its translation: CASSLGTGAEAFF. The variable domain in full, completed from reference TRBV5-1 and TRBJ1-1, reads KAGVTQTPRYLIKTRGQQVTLSCSPISGHRSVSWYQQTPGQGLQFLFEYFSETQRNKGNFPGRFSGRQFSNSRSEMNVSTLELGDSALYLCASSLGTGAEAFFGQGTRLTVV.